These 4 T cell receptor beta chains were all obtained from the same sample, sequenced in a study of shared clonotypes between healthy human individuals. The method was immunoSEQ multiplex PCR; TCRdb's version includes in-frame clones alone and lacks a portion of them. The table records about 590,000 clones, nearly 97% of them present only once. Naive CD8 isolation took CD45RO-negative cells positively selected for CCR7 and excluded terminally differentiated effector memory CD45RA+ cells. The sample was naive CD8+ T cells sorted from blood. These receptors came from a young woman in good health.

V is TRBV5-4 and J is TRBJ2-7; possible D gene TRBD2, 6 bases. Germline V CDR1 and CDR2: SGHNT, YYREEE (reference sequence). The CDR3 consists of 12 residues. The germline V and J ends were trimmed by 4 bases and 2 bases, with 7 bases remaining between them. CDR3 amino acids: CASSERAYEQYF. In DNA form, the CDR3 reads TGTGCCAGCAGCGAGCGGGCCTACGAGCAGTACTTC.

CDR3 loop: CATEEGTYEQYF. The CDR3 coding sequence is TGTGCCACCGAGGAGGGGACCTACGAGCAGTACTTC. The V and J genes are TRBV2 and TRBJ2-7; TRBD2 might be the D (6 bases). CDR1 is SNHLY, CDR2 FYNNEI, per germline. The CDR3 covers 12 residues. V was shortened by 10 bases and J by 2 bases, with 12 bases between the two germline ends.

V usage is TRBV2 and J usage is TRBJ2-7, with 10 bases fitting TRBD2. The CDR3 spans 15 residues. In germline, CDR1 is SNHLY, CDR2 FYNNEI. V lost 2 bases to trimming and J lost 4 bases; unmatched junction nucleotides: 5. Written as DNA, the CDR3 is TGTGCCAGCAGTGAAACCCTAGCGGGAGTGTACGAGCAGTACTTC. Protein: CASSETLAGVYEQYF.

The chain joins TRBV6-6 to TRBJ1-5, with 12 positions matching TRBD1. The CDR3 covers 14 residues. The V gene end was trimmed by 6 bases and the J gene end by 7 bases; junction bases not matched to a gene: 4. CDR1 is MNHNY, CDR2 SVGAGI, per germline (reference sequence). This CDR3 is CASRGTGGAQPQHF. Written as DNA, the CDR3 is TGTGCCAGCAGAGGGACAGGGGGCGCCCAGCCCCAGCATTTT.